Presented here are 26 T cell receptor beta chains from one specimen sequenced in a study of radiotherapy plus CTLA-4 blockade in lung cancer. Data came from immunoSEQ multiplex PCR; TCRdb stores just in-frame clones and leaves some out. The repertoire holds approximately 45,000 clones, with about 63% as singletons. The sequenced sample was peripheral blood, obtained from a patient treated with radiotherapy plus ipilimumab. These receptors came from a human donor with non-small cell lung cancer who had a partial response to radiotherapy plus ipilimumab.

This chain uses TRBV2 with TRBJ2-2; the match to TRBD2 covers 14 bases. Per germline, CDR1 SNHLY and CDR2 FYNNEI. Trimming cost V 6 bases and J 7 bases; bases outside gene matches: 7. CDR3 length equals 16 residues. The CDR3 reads CASRERLAGGGGELFF. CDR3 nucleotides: TGTGCCAGCAGGGAGAGACTAGCGGGAGGGGGCGGGGAGCTGTTTTTT.

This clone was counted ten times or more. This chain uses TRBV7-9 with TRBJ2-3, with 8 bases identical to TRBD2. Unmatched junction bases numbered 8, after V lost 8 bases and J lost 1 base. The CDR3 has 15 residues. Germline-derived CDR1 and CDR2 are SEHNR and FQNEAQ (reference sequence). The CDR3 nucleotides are TGTGCCAGCGGGGTAGCGGGAAGGGGCACAGATACGCAGTATTTT. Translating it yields CASGVAGRGTDTQYF.

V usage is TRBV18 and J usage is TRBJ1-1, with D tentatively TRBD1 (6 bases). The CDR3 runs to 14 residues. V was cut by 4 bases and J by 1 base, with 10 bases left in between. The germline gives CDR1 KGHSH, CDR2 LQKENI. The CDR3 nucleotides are TGTGCCAGCTCACGGCTACAGGGGAACACTGAAGCTTTCTTT. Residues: CASSRLQGNTEAFF.

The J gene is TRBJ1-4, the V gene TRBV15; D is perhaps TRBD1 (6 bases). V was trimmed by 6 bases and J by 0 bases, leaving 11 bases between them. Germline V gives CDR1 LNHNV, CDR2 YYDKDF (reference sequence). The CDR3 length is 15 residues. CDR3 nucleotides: TGTGCCACCAGTCGGGGGGCAGCAACTAATGAAAAACTGTTTTTT. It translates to CATSRGAATNEKLFF.

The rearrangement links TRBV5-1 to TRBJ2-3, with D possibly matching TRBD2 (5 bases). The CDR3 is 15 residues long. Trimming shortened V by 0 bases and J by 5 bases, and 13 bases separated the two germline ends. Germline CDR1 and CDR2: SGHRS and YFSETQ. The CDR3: CASSLAGMAGDTQYF. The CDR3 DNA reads TGCGCCAGCAGCTTGGCGGGGATGGCGGGAGATACGCAGTATTTT. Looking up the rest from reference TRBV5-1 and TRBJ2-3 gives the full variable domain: KAGVTQTPRYLIKTRGQQVTLSCSPISGHRSVSWYQQTPGQGLQFLFEYFSETQRNKGNFPGRFSGRQFSNSRSEMNVSTLELGDSALYLCASSLAGMAGDTQYFGPGTRLTVL.

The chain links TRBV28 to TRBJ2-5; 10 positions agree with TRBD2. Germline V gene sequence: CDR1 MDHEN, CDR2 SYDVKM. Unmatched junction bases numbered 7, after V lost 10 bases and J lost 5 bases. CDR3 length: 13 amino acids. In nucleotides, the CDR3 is TGTGCCACATCTAGCGGGAGTGTGGAGACCCAGTACTTC. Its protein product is CATSSGSVETQYF.

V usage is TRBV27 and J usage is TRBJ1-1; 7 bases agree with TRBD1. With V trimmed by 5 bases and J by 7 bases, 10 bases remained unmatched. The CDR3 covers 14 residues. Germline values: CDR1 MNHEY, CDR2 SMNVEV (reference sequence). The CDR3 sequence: CASSRGQAPSEAFF. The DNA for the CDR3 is TGTGCCAGCAGTCGAGGACAGGCGCCTAGTGAAGCTTTCTTT.

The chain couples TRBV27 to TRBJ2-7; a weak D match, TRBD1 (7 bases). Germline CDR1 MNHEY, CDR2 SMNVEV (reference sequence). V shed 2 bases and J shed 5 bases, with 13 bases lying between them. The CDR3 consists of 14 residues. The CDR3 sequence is CASSLQGGLHEQYF. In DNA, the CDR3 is TGTGCCAGCAGTTTACAGGGGGGCCTACACGAGCAGTACTTC.

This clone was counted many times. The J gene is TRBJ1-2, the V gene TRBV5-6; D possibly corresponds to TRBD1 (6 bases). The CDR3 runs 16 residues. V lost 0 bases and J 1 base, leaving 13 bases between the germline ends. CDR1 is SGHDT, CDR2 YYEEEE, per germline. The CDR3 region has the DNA TGTGCCAGCAGCTTGGGCAGGGGAACCCTTAACTATGGCTACACCTTC. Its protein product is CASSLGRGTLNYGYTF.

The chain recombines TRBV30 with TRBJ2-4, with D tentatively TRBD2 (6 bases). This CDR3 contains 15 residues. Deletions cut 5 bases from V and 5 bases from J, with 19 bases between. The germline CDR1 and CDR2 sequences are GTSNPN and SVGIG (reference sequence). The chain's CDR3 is CAWGERLVAQNIQYF. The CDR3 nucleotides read TGTGCCTGGGGGGAAAGACTAGTCGCCCAAAACATTCAGTACTTC.

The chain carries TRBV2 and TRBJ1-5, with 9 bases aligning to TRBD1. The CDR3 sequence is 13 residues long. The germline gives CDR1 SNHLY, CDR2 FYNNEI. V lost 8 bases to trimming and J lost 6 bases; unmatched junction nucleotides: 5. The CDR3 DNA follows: TGTGCCAGCCACAGGGGGCCGGGTCAGCCCCAGCATTTT. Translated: CASHRGPGQPQHF.

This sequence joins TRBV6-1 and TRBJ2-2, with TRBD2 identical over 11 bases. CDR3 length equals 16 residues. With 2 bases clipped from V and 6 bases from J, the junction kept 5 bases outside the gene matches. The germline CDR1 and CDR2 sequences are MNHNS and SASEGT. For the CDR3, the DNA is TGTGCCAGCAGTGAAAATAGCGGGGGGGCCGCCGGGGAGCTGTTTTTT. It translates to CASSENSGGAAGELFF.

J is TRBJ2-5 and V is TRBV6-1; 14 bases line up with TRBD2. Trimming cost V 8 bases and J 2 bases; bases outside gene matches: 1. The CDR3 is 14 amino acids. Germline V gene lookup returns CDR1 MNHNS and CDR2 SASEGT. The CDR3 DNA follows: TGTGCCAGCGGGACTAGCGGGGGTCAAGAGACCCAGTACTTC. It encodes CASGTSGGQETQYF.

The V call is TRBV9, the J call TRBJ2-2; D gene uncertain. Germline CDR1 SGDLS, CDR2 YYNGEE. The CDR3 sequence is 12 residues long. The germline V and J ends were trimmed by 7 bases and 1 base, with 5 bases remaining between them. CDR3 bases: TGTGCCAGCCGCAGGAACACCGGGGAGCTGTTTTTT. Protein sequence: CASRRNTGELFF.

For the CDR3, the DNA is TGTGCCAGCAGTACGTTACTAGCGGGGGCAGATACGCAGTATTTT. This sequence encodes CASSTLLAGADTQYF. V usage is TRBV27 and J usage is TRBJ2-3; TRBD2 agrees at 11 bases. CDR1 MNHEY and CDR2 SMNVEV come from the germline V gene (reference sequence). CDR3 length equals 15 residues. Trimming took 5 bases from V and 4 from J; bases not matched to a gene: 5.

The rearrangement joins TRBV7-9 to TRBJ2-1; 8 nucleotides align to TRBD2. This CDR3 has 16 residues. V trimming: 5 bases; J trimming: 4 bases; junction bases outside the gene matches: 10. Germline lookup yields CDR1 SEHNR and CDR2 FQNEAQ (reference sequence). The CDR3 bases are TGTGCCAGCAGCCGACTCCCGGGACTAGGATACAATGAGCAGTTCTTC. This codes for CASSRLPGLGYNEQFF.

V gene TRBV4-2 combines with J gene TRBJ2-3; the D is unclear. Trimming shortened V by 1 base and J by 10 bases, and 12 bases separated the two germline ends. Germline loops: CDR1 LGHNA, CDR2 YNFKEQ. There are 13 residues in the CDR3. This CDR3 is CASSQVADLAQYF. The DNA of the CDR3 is TGTGCCAGCAGCCAAGTCGCAGATCTTGCGCAGTATTTT.

CDR3 amino acids: CASSRQGYEQYF. Here the CDR3 DNA reads TGTGCCAGCAGTCGACAGGGCTACGAGCAGTACTTC. The chain is built from TRBV6-6 and TRBJ2-7; TRBD1 matches at 7 bases. Germline CDR1 MNHNY, CDR2 SVGAGI (reference sequence). V was clipped by 5 bases and J by 3 bases; unmatched bases: 1. This CDR3 comprises 12 residues.

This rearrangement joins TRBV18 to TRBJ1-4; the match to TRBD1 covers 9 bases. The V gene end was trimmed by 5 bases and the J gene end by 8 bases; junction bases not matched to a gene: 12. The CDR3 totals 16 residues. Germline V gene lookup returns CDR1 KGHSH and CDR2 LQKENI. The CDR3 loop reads CASSRSDRGFGEKLFF. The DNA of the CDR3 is TGTGCCAGCTCAAGATCGGACAGGGGATTTGGGGAAAAACTGTTTTTT.

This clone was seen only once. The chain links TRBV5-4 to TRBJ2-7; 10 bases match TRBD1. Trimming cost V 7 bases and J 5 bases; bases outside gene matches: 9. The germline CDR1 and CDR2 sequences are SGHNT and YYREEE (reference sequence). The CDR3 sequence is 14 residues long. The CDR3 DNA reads TGTGCCAGCCGACCGGGACAGGGGTCCCACGAGCAGTACTTC. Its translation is CASRPGQGSHEQYF. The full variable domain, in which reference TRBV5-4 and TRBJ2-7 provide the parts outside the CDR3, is ETGVTQSPTHLIKTRGQQVTLRCSSQSGHNTVSWYQQALGQGPQFIFQYYREEENGRGNFPPRFSGLQFPNYSSELNVNALELDDSALYLCASRPGQGSHEQYFGPGTRLTVT.

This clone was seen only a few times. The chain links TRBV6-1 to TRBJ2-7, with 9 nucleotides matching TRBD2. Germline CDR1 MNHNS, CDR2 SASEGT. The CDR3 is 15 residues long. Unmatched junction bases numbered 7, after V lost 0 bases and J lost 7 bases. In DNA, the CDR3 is TGTGCCAGCAGTGAAGCGCGCGCGGGGGGGCGAGAGCAGTACTTC. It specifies CASSEARAGGREQYF.

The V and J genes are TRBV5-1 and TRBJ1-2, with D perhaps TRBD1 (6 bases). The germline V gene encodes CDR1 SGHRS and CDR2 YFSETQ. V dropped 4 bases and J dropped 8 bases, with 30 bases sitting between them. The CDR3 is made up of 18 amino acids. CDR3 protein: CASSREGGSAELGSGYTF. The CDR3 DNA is TGCGCCAGCAGCCGGGAGGGGGGATCTGCAGAACTGGGATCCGGCTACACCTTC.

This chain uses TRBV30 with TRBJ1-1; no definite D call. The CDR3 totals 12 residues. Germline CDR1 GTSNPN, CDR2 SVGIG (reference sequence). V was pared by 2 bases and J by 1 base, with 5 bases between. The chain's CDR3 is CAWSTSNTEAFF. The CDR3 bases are TGTGCCTGGAGTACATCGAACACTGAAGCTTTCTTT.

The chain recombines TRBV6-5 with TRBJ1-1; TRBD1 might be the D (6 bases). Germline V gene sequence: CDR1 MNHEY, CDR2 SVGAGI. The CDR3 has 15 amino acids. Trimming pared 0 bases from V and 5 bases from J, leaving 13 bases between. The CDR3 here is CASSYSTGIGTEAFF. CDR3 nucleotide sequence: TGTGCCAGCAGTTACTCAACAGGGATAGGGACTGAAGCTTTCTTT.

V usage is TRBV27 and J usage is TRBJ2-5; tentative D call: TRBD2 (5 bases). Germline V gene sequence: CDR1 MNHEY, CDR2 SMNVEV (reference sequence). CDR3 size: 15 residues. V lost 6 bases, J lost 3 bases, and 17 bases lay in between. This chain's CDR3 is CASRFNGLEKETQYF. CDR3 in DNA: TGTGCCAGCAGATTTAATGGACTGGAGAAAGAGACCCAGTACTTC.

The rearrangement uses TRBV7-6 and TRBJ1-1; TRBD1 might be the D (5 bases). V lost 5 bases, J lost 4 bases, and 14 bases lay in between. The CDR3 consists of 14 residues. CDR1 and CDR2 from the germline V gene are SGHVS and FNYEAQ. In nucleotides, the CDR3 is TGTGCCAGCAGCCCGGGTCGGGGGGGCACTGAAGCTTTCTTT. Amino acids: CASSPGRGGTEAFF.